What follows describes a single TCR beta chain. Its antigen is not yet known. Nothing much larger sits one base from this clone, and base qualities are not available. This sample is part of a study of neoadjuvant anti-PD-1 for oral cavity cancer (dated by TCRdb to 2020 to 2023). Study-wide context: Before curative-intent surgical resection, most patients were given three to four biweekly doses of nivolumab at 3 mg/kg. Under RECIST 1.1, patients with complete response, partial response or stable disease were classed as responders, and patients with progression were classed as non-responders. Patients without progression received a fourth nivolumab dose around day 43 and underwent definitive surgical resection on days 50-56. The parent correlative cohort included some 13 patients, with an approximately 34% response rate. On the study overall, not on this receptor specifically: Only a few patients per response group were included in the TCR analyses, and larger cohorts for validation were called for by the authors. Higher pretreatment blood TCRbeta clonality and lower post-treatment tumor TCRbeta clonality were correlated with higher pretreatment blood Treg/Th17 ratios. After neoadjuvant nivolumab, T cell clonality (Gini index) in PBMCs was significantly higher in non-responders than in responders.

For deep sequencing, PBMC libraries mostly used about 490 ng of input genomic DNA, with six replicates for each sample. TCRbeta libraries were prepared with the immunoSEQ hsTCRbeta kit according to the manufacturer's instructions. An Illumina NovaSeq 6000 S4 flow cell was used to sequence the final libraries, which had first been combined to 3 nM. Concerning the study's data processing: Raw data preprocessing and quality control were performed with the immunoSEQ Analyzer. The analysis was limited to productive rearrangements, and each clonotype was defined by a unique CDR3 amino acid sequence. Repertoire clonality was estimated as the Gini-Simpson index, which was calculated using the R package tcR. Student's t test was used to compare Gini indices, while Pearson correlation assessed associations with tumor size change. Here the immuneACCESS table is served through TCRdb, limited to in-frame sequences with V and J called. Missing clones are a known gap in these copies; in checked studies unresolved V genes cover under half, and the rest lacks a known reason. The DNA was the basis for D and trimming; V, J and clone size are from that table. For this sample there are about 16,000 clones; 55% to 70% appear just once. 2.6% of the sample goes to the ten largest clones.

The time point label corresponds to: before neoadjuvant nivolumab. The patients had newly diagnosed stage II-IVA oral cavity squamous cell carcinoma and had not received any prior systemic or radiation treatment. Everyone in the cohort had locally advanced, HPV-negative oral cavity squamous cell carcinoma. No culture maintenance or expansion was done, as the peripheral blood mononuclear cells went straight to analysis. The samples were drawn from a longitudinal correlative study tied to a single-arm phase II trial testing neoadjuvant nivolumab in oral cavity squamous cell carcinoma. Subject-matched pre- and post-treatment PBMCs and tumors from three responders and three non-responders underwent genomic DNA-based TCRbeta sequencing. Peripheral blood mononuclear cells were drawn once before nivolumab treatment and a second time after treatment, when surgery took place. The Maxwell RSC DNA from Cells kit was used to isolate genomic DNA from PBMCs.

Taken from cysteine to phenylalanine, the CDR3 has 16 residues. The read is trimmed to its CDR3 DNA, 48 bases read in frame from base 1. V is pared back by 4 bases and J by 0 bases, with 16 bases lying between the germline termini. CDR1 LGHNA and CDR2 YNFKEQ are derived from the germline V gene. Here the chain combines TRBV4-2 and TRBJ2-7; TRBD2 is perhaps the D gene, given 8 matching bases. The TCR was taken from a person between 40 and 85 years old with oral cavity squamous cell carcinoma. The material was PBMCs, obtained before nivolumab (anti-PD-1) treatment. The CDR3 protein: CASSPREGDSSYEQYF. The DNA reads as follows: TGTGCCAGCAGCCCCCGGGAGGGGGACAGCTCCTACGAGCAGTACTTC.